This T cell receptor beta chain was captured in a study of cytomegalovirus exposure and HLA in healthy donors. A multiplex PCR was run with 60 Vbeta primers and 13 Jbeta primers. Sequencing was performed with immunoSEQ multiplex PCR; in TCRdb, only in-frame clones are kept and a portion is missing. Its table records some 84,000 clones. CDR3 length equals 15 residues. From germline, CDR1 is MNHNS and CDR2 SASEGT. Unmatched junction bases numbered 2, after V lost 2 bases and J lost 4 bases. Regarding this clone: Its specificity is unknown.

Notes on the study in general: Certain indistinguishable V segments, among them TRBV6-2 and TRBV6-3, were excluded.

The gene calls are TRBV6-1 and TRBJ2-3; 11 positions agree with TRBD2. The sample taken for sequencing was PBMCs. This receptor was taken from a man aged 50-60 years in good health and CMV-seronegative. The CDR3 sequence: CASSETSGGPDTQYF. The CDR3 nucleotides are TGTGCCAGCAGTGAAACTAGCGGGGGCCCAGATACGCAGTATTTT.